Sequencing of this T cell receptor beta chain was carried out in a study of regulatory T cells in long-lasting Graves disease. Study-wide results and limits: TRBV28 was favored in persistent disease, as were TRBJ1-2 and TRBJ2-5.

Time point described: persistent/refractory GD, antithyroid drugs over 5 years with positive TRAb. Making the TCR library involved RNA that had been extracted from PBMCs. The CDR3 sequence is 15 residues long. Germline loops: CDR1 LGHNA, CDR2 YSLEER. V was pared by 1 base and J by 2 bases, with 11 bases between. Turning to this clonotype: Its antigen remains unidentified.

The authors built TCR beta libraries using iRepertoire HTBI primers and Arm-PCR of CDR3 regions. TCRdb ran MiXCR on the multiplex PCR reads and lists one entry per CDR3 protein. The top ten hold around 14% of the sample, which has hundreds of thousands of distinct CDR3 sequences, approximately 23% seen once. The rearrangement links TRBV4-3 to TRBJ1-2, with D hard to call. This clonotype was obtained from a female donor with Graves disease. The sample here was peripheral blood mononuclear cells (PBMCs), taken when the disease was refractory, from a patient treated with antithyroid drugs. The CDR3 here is CASSQGKGQNYGYTF. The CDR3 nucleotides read TGCGCCAGCAGCCAAGGGAAAGGCCAAAACTATGGCTACACCTTC.